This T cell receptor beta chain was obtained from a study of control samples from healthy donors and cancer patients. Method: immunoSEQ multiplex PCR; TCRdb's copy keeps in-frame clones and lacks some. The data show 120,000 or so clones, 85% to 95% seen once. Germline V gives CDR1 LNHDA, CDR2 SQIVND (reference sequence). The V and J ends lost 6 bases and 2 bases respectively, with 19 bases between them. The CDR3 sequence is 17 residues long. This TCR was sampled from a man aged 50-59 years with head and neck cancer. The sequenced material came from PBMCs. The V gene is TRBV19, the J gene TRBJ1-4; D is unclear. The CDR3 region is CASRVAAVGVTNEKLFF. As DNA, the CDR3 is TGTGCCAGTAGAGTCGCCGCCGTCGGAGTCACTAATGAAAAACTGTTTTTT.